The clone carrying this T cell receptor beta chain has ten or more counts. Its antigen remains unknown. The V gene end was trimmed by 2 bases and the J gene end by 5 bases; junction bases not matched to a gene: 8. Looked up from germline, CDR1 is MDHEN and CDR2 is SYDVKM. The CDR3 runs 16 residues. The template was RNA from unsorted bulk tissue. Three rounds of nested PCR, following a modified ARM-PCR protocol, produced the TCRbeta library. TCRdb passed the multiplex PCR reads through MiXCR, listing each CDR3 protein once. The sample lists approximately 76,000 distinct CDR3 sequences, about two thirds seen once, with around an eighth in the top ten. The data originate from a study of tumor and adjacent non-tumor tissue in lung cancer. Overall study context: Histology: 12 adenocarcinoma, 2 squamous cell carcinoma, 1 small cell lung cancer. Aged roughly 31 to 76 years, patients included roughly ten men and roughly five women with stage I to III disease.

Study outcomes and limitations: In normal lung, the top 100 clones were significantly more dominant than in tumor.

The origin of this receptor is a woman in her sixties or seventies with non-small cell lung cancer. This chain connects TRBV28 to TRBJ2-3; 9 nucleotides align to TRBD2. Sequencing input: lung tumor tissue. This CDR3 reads CASSLNSGSQVDTQYF. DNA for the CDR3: TGTGCCAGCAGTTTAAATAGCGGGAGTCAAGTAGATACGCAGTATTTT. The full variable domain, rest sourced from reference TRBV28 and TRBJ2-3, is DVKVTQSSRYLVKRTGEKVFLECVQDMDHENMFWYRQDPGLGLRLIYFSYDVKMKEKGDIPEGYSVSREKKERFSLILESASTNQTSMYLCASSLNSGSQVDTQYFGPGTRLTVL.